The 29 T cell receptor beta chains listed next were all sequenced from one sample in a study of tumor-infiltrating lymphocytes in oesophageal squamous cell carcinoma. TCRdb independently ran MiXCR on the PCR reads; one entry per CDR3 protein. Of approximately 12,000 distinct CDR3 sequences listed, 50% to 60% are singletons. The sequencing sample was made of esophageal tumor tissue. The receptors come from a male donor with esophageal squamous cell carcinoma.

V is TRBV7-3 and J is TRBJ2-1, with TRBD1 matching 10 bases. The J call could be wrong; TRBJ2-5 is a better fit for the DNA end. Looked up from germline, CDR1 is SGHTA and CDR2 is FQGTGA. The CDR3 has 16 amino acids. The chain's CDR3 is CASSPRDRGGLETQYF. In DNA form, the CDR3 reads TGTGCCAGCAGCCCTAGGGACAGGGGAGGTTTGGAGACCCAGTACTTC.

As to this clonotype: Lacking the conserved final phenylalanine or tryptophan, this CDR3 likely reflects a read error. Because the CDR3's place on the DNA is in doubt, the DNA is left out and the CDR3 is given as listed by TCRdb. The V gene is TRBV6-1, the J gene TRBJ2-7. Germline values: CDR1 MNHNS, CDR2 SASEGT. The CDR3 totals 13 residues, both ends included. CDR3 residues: CASSDLYGYTFGS.

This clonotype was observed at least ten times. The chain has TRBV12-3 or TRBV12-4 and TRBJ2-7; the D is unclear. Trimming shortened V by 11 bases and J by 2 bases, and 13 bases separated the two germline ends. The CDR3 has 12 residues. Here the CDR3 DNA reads TGTGCCTCCTCCCCCGGGCCCTACGAGCAGTACTTC. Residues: CASSPGPYEQYF.

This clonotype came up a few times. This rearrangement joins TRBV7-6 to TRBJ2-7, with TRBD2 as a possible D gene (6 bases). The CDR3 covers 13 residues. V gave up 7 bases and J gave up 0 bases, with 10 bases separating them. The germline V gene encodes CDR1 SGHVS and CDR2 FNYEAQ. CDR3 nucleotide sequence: TGTGCCAGCATCGGCGGGACCTCCTACGAGCAGTACTTC. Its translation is CASIGGTSYEQYF.

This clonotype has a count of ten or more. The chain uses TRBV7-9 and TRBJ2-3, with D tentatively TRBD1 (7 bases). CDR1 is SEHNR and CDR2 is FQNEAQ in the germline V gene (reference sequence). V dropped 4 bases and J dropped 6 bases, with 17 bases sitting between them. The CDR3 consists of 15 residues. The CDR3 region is CASSWGDSRADTQYF. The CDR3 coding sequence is TGTGCCAGCAGCTGGGGGGACAGCAGAGCCGATACGCAGTATTTT.

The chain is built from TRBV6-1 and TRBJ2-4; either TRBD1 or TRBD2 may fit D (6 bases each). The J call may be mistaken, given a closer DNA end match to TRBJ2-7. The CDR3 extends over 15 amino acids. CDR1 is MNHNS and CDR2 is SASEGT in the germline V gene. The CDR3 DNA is TGTGCCAGCAGTGACTTGGGGGGCGCATTCTACGAGCAGTACTTC. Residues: CASSDLGGAFYEQYF.

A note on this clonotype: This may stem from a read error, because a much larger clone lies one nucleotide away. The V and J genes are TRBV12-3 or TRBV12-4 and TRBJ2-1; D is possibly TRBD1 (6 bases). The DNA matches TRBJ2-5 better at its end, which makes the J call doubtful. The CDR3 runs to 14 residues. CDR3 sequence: CASSFWDIRETQYF. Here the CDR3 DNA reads TGTGCCAGCAGTTTTTGGGACATCCGGGAGACCCAGTACTTC.

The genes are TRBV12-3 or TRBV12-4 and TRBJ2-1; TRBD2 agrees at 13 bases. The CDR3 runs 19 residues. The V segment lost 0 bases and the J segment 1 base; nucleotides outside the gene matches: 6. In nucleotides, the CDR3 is TGTGCCAGCAGTTTAGCGACTAGCGGGAGGTTCGTTTCCTACAATGAGCAGTTCTTC. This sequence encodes CASSLATSGRFVSYNEQFF.

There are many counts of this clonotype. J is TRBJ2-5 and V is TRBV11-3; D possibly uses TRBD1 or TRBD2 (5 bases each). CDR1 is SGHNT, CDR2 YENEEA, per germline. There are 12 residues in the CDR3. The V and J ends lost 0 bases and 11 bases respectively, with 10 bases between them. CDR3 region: CASSLERGEQYF. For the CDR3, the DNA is TGTGCCAGCAGCTTAGAGAGGGGTGAGCAGTACTTC.

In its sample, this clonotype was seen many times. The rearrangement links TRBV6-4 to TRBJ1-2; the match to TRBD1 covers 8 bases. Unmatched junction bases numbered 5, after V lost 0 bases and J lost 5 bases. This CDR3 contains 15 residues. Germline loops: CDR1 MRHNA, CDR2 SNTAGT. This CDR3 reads CASSDSATGVYGYTF. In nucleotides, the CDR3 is TGTGCCAGCAGTGACTCGGCGACAGGGGTGTATGGCTACACCTTC.

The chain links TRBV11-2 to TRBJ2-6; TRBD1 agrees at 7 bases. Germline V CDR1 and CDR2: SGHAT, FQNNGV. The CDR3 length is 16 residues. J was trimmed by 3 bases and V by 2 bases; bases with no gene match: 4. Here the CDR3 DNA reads TGTGCCAGCAGCTTAAGACAGGGAAATGGGGCCAACGTCCTGACTTTC. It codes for CASSLRQGNGANVLTF.

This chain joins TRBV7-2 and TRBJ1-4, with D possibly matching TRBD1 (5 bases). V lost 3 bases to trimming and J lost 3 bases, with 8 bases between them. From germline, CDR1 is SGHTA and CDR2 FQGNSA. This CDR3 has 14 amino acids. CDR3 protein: CASSFQGSNEKLFF. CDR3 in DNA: TGTGCCAGCAGCTTTCAGGGCTCTAATGAAAAACTGTTTTTT.

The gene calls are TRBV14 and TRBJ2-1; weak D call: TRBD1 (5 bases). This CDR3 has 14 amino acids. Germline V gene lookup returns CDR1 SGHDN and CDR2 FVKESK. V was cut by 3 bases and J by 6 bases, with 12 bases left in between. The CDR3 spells CASSHPGGANEQFF. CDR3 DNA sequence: TGTGCCAGCAGCCACCCCGGTGGGGCCAATGAGCAGTTCTTC.

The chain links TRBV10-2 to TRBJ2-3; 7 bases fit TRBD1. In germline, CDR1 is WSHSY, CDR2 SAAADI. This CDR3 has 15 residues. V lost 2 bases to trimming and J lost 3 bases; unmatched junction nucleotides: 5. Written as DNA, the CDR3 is TGCGCCAGCAGTGAGGAACAGGGGCGTACAGATACGCAGTATTTT. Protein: CASSEEQGRTDTQYF.

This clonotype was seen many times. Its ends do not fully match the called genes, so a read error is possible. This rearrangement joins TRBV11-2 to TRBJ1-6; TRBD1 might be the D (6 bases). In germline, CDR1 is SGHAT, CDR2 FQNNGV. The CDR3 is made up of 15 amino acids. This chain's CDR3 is CASNSTGNHNSPLHF. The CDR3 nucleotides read TGTGCCAGCAACAGCACAGGGAACCATAATTCACCCCTCCACTTC. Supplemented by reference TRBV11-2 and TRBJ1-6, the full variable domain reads EAGVAQSPRYKIIEKRQSVAFWCNPISGHATLYWYQQILGQGPKLLIQFQNNGVVDDSQLPKDRFSAERLKGVDSTLKIQPAKLEDSAVYLCASNSTGNHNSPLHFGNGTRLTVT.

The CDR3 DNA is TGTGCCAGCAGCTTAGCGGGGCGGGAGACCCAGTACTTC. This codes for CASSLAGRETQYF. This chain links TRBV7-6 with TRBJ2-5; D is possibly TRBD1 (5 bases). Deletions cut 0 bases from V and 5 bases from J, with 7 bases between. The length of the CDR3 is 13 residues. Germline assignment: CDR1 SGHVS and CDR2 FNYEAQ.

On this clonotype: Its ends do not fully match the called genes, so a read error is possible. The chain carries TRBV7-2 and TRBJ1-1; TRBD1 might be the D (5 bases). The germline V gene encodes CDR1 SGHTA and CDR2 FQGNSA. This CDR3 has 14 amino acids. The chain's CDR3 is CASSFQGSNAEAFF. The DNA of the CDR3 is TGTGCCAGCAGCTTTCAGGGCTCGAACGCTGAAGCTTTCTTT.

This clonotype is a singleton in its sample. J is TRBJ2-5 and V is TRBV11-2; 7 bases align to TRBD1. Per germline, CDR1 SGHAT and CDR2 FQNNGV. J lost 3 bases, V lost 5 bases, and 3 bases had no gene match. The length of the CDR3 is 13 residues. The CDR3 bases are TGTGCCAGCAGCCCTGACAGGGAAGAGACCCAGTACTTC. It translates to CASSPDREETQYF.

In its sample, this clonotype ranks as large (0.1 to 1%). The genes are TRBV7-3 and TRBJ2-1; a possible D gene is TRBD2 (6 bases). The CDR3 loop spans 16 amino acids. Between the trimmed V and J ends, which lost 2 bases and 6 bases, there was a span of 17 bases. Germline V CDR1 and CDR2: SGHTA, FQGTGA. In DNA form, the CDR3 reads TGTGCCAGCAGCTTAGGCAGTAGCGGTCTGGCCAATGAGCAGTTCTTC. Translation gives CASSLGSSGLANEQFF. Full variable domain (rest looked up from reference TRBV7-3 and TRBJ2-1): GAGVSQTPSNKVTEKGKYVELRCDPISGHTALYWYRQSLGQGPEFLIYFQGTGAADDSGLPNDRFFAVRPEGSVSTLKIQRTERGDSAVYLCASSLGSSGLANEQFFGPGTRLTVL.

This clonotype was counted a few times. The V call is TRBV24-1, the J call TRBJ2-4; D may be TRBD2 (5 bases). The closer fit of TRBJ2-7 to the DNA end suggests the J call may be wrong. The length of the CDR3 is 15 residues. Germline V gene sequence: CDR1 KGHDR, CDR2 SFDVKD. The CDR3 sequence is CATSDPGAAVYEQYF. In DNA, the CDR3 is TGTGCCACCAGTGACCCCGGAGCGGCTGTCTACGAGCAGTACTTC.

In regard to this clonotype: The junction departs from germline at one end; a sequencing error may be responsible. The CDR3 DNA is TGTGCCAGCAGCTTATTTCGTCTAATCGGGACAGCCGTCTTC. This codes for CASSLFRLIGTAVF. The V gene is TRBV11-2, the J gene TRBJ2-7, with 7 bases lining up with TRBD1. The CDR3 is 14 amino acids. CDR1 is SGHAT and CDR2 is FQNNGV in the germline V gene.

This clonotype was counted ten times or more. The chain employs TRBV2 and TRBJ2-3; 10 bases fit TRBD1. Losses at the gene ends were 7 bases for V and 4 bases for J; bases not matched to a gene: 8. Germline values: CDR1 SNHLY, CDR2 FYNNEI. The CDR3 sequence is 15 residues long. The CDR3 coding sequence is TGTGCCAGCACCCTGGACAGGGGGGGCCCAGATACGCAGTATTTT. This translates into CASTLDRGGPDTQYF.

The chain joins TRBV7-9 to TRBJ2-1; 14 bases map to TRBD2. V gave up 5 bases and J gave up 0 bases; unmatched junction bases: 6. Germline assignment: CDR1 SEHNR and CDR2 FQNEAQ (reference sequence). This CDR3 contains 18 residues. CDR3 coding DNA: TGTGCCAGCAGCCGGACTAGCGGGAGGACGAGCTCCTACAATGAGCAGTTCTTC. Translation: CASSRTSGRTSSYNEQFF. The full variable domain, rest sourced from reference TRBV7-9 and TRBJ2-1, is DTGVSQNPRHKITKRGQNVTFRCDPISEHNRLYWYRQTLGQGPEFLTYFQNEAQLEKSRLLSDRFSAERPKGSFSTLEIQRTEQGDSAMYLCASSRTSGRTSSYNEQFFGPGTRLTVL.

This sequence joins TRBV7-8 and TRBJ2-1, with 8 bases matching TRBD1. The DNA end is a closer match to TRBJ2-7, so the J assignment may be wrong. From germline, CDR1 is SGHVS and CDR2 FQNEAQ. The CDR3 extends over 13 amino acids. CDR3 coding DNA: TGTGCCAGCAGCCTACAGGGGGACTACGAGCAGTACTTC. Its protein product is CASSLQGDYEQYF.

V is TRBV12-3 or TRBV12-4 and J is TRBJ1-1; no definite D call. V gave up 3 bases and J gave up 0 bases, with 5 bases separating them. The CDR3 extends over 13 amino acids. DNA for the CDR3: TGTGCCAGCAGTTTGACGGTGAACACTGAAGCTTTCTTT. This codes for CASSLTVNTEAFF.

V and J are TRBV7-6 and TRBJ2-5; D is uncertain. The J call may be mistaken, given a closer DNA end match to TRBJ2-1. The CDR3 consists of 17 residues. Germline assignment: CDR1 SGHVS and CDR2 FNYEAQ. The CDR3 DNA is TGTGCCAGCAGCTTAGAGGCTACGGCCCGTAGGTGGAATGAGCAGTTCTTC. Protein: CASSLEATARRWNEQFF.

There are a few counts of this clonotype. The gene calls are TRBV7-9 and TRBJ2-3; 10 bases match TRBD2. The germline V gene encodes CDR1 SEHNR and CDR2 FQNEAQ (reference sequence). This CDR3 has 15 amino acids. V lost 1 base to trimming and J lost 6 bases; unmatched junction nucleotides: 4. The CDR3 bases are TGTGCCAGCAGCTTAGTGCTAGCGGGAGCCGATACGCAGTATTTT. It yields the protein CASSLVLAGADTQYF. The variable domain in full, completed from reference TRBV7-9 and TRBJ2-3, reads DTGVSQNPRHKITKRGQNVTFRCDPISEHNRLYWYRQTLGQGPEFLTYFQNEAQLEKSRLLSDRFSAERPKGSFSTLEIQRTEQGDSAMYLCASSLVLAGADTQYFGPGTRLTVL.

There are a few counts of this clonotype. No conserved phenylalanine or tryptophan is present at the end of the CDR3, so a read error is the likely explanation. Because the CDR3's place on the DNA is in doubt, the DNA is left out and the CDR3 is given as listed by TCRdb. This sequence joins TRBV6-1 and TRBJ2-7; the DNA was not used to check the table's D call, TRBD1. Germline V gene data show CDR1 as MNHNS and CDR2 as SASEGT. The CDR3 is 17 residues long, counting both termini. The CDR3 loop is CASTFEFRGSHGYTFGS.

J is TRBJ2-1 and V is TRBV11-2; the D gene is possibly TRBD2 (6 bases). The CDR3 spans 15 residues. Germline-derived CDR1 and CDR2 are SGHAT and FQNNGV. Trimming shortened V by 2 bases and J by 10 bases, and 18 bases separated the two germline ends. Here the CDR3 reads CASSLYGEVKREQFF. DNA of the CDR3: TGTGCCAGCAGCTTATATGGGGAGGTGAAAAGGGAGCAGTTCTTC.